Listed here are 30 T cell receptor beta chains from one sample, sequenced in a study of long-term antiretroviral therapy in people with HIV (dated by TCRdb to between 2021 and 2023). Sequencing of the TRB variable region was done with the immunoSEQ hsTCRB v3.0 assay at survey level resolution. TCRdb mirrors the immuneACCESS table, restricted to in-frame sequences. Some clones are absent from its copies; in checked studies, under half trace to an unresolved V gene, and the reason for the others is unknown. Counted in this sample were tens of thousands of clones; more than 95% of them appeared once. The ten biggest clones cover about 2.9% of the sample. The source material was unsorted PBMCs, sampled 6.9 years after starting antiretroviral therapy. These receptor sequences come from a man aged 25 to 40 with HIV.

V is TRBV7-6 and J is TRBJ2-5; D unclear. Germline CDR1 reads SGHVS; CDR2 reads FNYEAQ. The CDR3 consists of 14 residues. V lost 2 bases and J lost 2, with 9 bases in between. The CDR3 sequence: CASSLNVVQETQYF. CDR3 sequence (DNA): TGTGCCAGCAGCTTAAATGTTGTACAAGAGACCCAGTACTTC.

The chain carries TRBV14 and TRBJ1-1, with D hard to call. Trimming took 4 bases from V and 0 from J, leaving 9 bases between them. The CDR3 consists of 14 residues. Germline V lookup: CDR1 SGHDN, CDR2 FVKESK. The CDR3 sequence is CASSRHTVNTEAFF. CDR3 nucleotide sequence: TGTGCCAGCAGCCGCCATACAGTGAACACTGAAGCTTTCTTT.

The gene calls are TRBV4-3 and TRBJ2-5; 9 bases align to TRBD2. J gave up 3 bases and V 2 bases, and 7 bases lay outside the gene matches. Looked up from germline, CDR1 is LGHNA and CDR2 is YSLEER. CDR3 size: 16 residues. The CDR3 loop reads CASSQTPGLAKETQYF. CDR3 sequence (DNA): TGCGCCAGCAGCCAAACACCGGGACTAGCCAAAGAGACCCAGTACTTC.

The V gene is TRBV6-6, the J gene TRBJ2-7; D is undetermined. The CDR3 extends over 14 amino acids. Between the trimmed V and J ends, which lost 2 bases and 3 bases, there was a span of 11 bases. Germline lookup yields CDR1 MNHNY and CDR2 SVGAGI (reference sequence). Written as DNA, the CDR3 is TGTGCCAGCAGTTACGATAGGAACAACTACGAGCAGTACTTC. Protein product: CASSYDRNNYEQYF.

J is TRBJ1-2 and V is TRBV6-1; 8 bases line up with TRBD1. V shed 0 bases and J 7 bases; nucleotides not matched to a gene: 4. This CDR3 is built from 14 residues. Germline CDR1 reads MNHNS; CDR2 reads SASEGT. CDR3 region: CASSEARQGFGYTF. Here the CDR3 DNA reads TGTGCCAGCAGTGAAGCCCGACAGGGGTTTGGCTACACCTTC.

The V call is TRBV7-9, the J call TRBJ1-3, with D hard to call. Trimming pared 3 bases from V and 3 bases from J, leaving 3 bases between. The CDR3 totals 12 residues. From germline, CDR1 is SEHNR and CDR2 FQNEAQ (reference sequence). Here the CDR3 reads CASSFIGNTIYF. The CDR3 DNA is TGTGCCAGCAGCTTTATTGGAAACACCATATATTTT.

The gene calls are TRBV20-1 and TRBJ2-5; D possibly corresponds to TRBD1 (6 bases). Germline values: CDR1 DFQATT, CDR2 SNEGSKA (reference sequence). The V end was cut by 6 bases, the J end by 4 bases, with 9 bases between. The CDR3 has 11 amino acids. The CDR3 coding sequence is TGCAGTGCCCGGACAGCAGAGACCCAGTACTTC. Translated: CSARTAETQYF.

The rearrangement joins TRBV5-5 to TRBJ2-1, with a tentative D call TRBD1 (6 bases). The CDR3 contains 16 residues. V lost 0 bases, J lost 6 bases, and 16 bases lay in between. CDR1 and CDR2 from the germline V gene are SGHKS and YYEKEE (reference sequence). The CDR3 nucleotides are TGTGCCAGCAGCTTGGCAAGTAAGGACAGCATCAATGAGCAGTTCTTC. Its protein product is CASSLASKDSINEQFF.

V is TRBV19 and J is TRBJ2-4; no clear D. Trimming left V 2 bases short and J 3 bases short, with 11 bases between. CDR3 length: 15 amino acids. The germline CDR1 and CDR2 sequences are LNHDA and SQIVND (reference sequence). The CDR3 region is CASSITGYGKNIQYF. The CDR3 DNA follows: TGTGCCAGTAGTATAACGGGTTACGGCAAAAACATTCAGTACTTC.

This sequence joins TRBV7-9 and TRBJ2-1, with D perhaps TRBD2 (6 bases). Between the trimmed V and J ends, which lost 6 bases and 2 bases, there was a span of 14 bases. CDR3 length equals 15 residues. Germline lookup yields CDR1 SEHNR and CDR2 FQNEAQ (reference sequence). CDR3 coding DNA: TGTGCCAGCAGGGGAGGTGGGACGCCCTACAATGAGCAGTTCTTC. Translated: CASRGGGTPYNEQFF.

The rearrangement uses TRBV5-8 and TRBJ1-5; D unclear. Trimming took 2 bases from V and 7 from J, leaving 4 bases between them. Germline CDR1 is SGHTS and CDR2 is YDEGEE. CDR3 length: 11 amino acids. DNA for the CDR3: TGTGCCAGCAGCTTAGGGCAGCCCCAGCATTTT. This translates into CASSLGQPQHF.

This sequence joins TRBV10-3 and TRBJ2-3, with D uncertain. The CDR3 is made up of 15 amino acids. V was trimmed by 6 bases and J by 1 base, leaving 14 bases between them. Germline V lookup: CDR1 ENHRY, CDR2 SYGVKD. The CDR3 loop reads CAIRETQTRTDTQYF. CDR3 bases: TGTGCCATCAGGGAAACCCAGACCCGCACAGATACGCAGTATTTT.

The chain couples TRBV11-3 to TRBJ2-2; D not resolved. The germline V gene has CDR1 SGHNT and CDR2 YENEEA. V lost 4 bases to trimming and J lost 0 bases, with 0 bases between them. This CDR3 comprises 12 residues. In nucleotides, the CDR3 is TGTGCCAGCAGCTCGAACACCGGGGAGCTGTTTTTT. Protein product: CASSSNTGELFF.

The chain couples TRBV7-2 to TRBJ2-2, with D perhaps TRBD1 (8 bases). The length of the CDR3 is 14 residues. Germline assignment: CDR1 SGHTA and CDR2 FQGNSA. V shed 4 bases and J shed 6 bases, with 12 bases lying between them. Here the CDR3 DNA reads TGTGCCAGCAGCTACAGGGGGGGACCCGGGGAGCTGTTTTTT. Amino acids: CASSYRGGPGELFF.

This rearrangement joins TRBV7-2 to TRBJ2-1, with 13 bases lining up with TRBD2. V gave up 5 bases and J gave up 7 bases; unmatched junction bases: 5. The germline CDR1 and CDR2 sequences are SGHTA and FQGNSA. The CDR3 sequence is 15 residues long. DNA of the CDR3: TGTGCCAGCAGCGAAACTAGCGGGGGGGGAAATGAGCAGTTCTTC. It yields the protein CASSETSGGGNEQFF.

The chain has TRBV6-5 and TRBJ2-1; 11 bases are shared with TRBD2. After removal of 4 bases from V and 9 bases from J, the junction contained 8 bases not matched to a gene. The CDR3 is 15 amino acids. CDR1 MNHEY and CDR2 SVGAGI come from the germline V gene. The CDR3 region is CASSLLAGGRREQFF. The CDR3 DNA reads TGTGCCAGCAGTTTGCTAGCGGGAGGTCGACGTGAGCAGTTCTTC.

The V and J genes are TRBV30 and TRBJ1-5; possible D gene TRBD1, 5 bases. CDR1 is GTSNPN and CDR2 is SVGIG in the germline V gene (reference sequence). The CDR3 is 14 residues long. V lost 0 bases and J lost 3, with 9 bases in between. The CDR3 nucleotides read TGTGCCTGGAGTGTACCAGGGTACAATCAGCCCCAGCATTTT. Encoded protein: CAWSVPGYNQPQHF.

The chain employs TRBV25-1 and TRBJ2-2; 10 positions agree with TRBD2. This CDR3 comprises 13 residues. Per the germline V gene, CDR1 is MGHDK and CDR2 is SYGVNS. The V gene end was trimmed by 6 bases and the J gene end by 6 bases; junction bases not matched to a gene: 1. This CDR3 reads CASSGTSAGELFF. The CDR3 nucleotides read TGTGCCAGCAGCGGGACTAGCGCCGGGGAGCTGTTTTTT.

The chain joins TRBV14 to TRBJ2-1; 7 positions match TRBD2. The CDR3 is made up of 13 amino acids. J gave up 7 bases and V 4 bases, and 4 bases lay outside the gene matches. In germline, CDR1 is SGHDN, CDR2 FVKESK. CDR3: CASSPTSLNEQFF. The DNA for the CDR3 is TGTGCCAGCAGCCCGACTAGCCTGAATGAGCAGTTCTTC. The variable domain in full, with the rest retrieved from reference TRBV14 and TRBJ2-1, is EAGVTQFPSHSVIEKGQTVTLRCDPISGHDNLYWYRRVMGKEIKFLLHFVKESKQDESGMPNNRFLAERTGGTYSTLKVQPAELEDSGVYFCASSPTSLNEQFFGPGTRLTVL.

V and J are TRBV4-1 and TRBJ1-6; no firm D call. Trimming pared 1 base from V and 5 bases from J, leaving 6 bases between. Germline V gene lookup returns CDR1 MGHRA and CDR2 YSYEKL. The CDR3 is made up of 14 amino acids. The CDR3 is CASSQVRDNSPLHF. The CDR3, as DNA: TGCGCCAGCAGCCAAGTGAGGGATAATTCACCCCTCCACTTT.

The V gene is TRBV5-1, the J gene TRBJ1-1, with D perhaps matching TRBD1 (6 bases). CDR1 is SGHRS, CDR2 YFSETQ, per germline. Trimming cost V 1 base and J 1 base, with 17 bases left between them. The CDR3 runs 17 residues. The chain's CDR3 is CASSLLGFGGGNTEAFF. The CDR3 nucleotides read TGCGCCAGCAGCTTGCTGGGTTTTGGAGGGGGGAACACTGAAGCTTTCTTT.

CDR3 region: CASSHGQGNVLTF. CDR3 nucleotide sequence: TGTGCCAGCAGTCATGGGCAGGGCAACGTCCTGACTTTC. The chain recombines TRBV28 with TRBJ2-6, with D maybe TRBD1 (5 bases). This CDR3 region has 13 residues. CDR1 and CDR2 (germline): MDHEN, SYDVKM. V was clipped by 5 bases and J by 9 bases, with 11 bases between them.

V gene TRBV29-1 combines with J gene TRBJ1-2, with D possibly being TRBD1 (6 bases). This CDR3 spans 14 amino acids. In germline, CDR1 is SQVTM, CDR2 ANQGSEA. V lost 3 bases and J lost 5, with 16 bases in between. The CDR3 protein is CSVEGAGSRYGYTF. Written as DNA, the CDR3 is TGCAGCGTTGAGGGGGCAGGGAGTAGGTATGGCTACACCTTC. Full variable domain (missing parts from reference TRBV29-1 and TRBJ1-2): SAVISQKPSRDICQRGTSLTIQCQVDSQVTMMFWYRQQPGQSLTLIATANQGSEATYESGFVIDKFPISRPNLTFSTLTVSNMSPEDSSIYLCSVEGAGSRYGYTFGSGTRLTVV.

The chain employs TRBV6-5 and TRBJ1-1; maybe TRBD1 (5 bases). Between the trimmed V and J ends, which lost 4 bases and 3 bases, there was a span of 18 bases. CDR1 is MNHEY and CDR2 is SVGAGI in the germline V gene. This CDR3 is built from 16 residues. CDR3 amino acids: CASSFLMAGGDTEAFF. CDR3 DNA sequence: TGTGCCAGCAGTTTTTTAATGGCGGGGGGGGACACTGAAGCTTTCTTT.

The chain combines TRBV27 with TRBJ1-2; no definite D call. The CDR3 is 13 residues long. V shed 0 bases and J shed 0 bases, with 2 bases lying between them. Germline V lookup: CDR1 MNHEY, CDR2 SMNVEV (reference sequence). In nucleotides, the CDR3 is TGTGCCAGCAGTTTATCGGCTAACTATGGCTACACCTTC. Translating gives CASSLSANYGYTF.

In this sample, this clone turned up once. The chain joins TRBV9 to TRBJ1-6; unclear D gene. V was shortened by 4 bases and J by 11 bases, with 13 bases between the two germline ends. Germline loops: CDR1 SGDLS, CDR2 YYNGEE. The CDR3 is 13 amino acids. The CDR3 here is CASSPTPRAPLHF. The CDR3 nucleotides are TGTGCCAGCAGCCCAACCCCCCGGGCACCCCTCCACTTT.

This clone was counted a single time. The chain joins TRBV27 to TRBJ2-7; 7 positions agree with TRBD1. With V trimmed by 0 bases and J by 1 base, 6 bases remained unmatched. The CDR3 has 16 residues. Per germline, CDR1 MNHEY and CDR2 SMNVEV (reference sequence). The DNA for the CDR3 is TGTGCCAGCAGTTTATCGTCGGGACAGCAGTCCTACGAGCAGTACTTC. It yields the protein CASSLSSGQQSYEQYF.

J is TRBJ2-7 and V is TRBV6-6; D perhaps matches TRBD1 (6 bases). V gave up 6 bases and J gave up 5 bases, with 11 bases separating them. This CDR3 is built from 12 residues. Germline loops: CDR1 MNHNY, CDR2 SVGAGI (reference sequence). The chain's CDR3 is CASSPQGHEQYF. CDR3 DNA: TGTGCCAGCAGCCCACAGGGCCACGAGCAGTACTTC.

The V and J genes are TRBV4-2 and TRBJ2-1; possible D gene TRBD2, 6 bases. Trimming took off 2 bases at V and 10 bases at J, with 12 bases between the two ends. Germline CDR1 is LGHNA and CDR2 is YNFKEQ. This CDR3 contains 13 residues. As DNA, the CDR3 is TGTGCCAGCAGCCAAATGGGCGGGGACGAGCAGTTCTTC. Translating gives CASSQMGGDEQFF.

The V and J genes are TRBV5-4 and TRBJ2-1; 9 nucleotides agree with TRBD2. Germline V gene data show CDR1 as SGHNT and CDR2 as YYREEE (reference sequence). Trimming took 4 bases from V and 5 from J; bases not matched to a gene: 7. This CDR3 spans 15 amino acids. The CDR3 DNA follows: TGTGCCAGCAGCCAAACTAGCGGGCACAACAATGAGCAGTTCTTC. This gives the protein CASSQTSGHNNEQFF.